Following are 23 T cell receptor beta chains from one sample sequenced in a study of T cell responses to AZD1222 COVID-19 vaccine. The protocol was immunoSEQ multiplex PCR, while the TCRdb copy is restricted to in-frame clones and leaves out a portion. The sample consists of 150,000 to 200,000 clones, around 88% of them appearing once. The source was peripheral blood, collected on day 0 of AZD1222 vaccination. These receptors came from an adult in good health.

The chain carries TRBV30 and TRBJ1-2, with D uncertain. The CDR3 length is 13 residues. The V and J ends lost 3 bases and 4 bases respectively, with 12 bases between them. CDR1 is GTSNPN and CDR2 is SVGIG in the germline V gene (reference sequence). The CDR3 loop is CAWRHLGGYGYTF. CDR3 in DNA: TGTGCCTGGAGGCACTTGGGCGGCTATGGCTACACCTTC.

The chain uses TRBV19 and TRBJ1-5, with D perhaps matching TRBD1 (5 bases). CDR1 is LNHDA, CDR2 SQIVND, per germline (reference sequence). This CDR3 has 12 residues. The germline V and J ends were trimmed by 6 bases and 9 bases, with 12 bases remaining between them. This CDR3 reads CASSRGLAPQHF. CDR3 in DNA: TGTGCCAGTAGCCGGGGACTTGCGCCCCAGCATTTT. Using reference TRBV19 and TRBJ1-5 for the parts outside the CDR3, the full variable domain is DGGITQSPKYLFRKEGQNVTLSCEQNLNHDAMYWYRQDPGQGLRLIYYSQIVNDFQKGDIAEGYSVSREKKESFPLTVTSAQKNPTAFYLCASSRGLAPQHFGDGTRLSIL.

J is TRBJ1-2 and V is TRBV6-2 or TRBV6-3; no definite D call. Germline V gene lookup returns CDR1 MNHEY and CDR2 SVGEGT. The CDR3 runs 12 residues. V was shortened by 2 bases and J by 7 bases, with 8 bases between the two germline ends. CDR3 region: CASSYGGPGYTF. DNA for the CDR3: TGTGCCAGCAGTTACGGAGGACCTGGCTACACCTTC.

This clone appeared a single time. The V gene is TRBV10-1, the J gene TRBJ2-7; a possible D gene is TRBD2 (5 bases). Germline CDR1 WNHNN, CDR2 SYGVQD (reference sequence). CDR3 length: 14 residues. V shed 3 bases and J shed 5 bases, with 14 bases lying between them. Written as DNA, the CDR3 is TGCGCCAGCAGTGAATTCCGGGGATGGAACGAGCAGTACTTC. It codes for CASSEFRGWNEQYF.

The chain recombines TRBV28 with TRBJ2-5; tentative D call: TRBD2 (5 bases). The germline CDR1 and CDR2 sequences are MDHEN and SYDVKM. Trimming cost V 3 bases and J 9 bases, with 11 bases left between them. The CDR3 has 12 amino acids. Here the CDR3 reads CASSLGPRAQYF. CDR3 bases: TGTGCCAGCAGTTTGGGCCCGAGGGCCCAGTACTTC. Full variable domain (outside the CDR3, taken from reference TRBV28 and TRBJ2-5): DVKVTQSSRYLVKRTGEKVFLECVQDMDHENMFWYRQDPGLGLRLIYFSYDVKMKEKGDIPEGYSVSREKKERFSLILESASTNQTSMYLCASSLGPRAQYFGPGTRLLVL.

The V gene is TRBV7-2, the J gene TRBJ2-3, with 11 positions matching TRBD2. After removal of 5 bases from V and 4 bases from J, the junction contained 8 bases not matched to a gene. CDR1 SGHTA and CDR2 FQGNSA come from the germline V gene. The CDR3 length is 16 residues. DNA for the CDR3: TGTGCCAGCAGCCCCGTAGCGGGGGGGCCACCAGATACGCAGTATTTT. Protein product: CASSPVAGGPPDTQYF.

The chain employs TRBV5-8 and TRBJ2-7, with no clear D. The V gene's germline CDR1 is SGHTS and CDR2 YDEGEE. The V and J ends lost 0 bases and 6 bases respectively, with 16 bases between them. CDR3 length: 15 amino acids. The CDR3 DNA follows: TGTGCCAGCAGCTTGGAATCCTACAGCATCTCCGAGCAGTACTTC. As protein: CASSLESYSISEQYF.

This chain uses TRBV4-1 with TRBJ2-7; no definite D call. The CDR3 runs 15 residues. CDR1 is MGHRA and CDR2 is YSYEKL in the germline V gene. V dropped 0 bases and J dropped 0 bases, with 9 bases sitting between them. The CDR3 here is CASSQDGRSSYEQYF. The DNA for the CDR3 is TGCGCCAGCAGCCAAGACGGCAGGAGCTCCTACGAGCAGTACTTC.

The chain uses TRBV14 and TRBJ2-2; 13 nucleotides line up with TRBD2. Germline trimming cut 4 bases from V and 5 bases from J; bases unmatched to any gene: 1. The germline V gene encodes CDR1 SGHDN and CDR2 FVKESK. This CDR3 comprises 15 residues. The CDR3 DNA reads TGTGCCAGCAGCCGGGGACTAGCGGGGACCGGGGAGCTGTTTTTT. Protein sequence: CASSRGLAGTGELFF. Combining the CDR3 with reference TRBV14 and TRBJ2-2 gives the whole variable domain EAGVTQFPSHSVIEKGQTVTLRCDPISGHDNLYWYRRVMGKEIKFLLHFVKESKQDESGMPNNRFLAERTGGTYSTLKVQPAELEDSGVYFCASSRGLAGTGELFFGEGSRLTVL.

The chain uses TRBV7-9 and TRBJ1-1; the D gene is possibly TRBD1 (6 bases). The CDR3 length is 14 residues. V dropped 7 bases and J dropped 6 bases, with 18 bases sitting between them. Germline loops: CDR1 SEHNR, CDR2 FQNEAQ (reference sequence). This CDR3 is CASILGGDGAEAFF. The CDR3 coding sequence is TGTGCCAGCATCCTAGGGGGGGACGGGGCTGAAGCTTTCTTT.

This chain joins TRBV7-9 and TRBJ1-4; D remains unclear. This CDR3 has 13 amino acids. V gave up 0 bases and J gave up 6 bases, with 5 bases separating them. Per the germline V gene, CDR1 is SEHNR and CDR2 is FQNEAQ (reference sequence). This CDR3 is CASSLAVDEKLFF. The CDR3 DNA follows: TGTGCCAGCAGCTTAGCCGTGGATGAAAAACTGTTTTTT.

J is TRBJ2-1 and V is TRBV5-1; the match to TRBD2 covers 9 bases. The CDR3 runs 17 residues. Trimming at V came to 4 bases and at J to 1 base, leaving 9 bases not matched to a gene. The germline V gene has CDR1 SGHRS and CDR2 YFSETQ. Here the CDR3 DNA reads TGCGCCAGCAGCCGTCCAAGTACTAGCGGGTCCTACAATGAGCAGTTCTTC. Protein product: CASSRPSTSGSYNEQFF.

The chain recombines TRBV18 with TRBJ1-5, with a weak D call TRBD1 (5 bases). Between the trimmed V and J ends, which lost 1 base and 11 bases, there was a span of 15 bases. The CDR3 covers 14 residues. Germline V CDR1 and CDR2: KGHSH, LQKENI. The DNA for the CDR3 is TGTGCCAGCTCACCACGGGGGGGTAAAGGGACCCAGCATTTT. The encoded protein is CASSPRGGKGTQHF.

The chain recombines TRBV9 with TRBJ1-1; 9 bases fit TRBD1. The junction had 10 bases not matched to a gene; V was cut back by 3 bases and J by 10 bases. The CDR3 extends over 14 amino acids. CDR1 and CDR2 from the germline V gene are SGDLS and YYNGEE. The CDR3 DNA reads TGTGCCAGCAGCGGCCGAGACAGGGGGTCGGGAGCTTTCTTT. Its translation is CASSGRDRGSGAFF.

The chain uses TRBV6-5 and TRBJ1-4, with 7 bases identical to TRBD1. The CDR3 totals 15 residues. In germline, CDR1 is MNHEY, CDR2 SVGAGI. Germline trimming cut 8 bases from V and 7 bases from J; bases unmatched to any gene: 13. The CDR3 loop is CASCRTGTDGEKLFF. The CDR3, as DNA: TGTGCCAGCTGCAGAACCGGGACAGACGGTGAAAAACTGTTTTTT.

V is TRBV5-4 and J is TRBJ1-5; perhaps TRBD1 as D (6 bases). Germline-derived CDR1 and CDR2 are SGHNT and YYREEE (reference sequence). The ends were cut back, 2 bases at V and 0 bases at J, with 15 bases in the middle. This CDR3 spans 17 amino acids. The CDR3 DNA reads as TGTGCCAGCAGCTTCTCGTCAGGGGACAATAGCAATCAGCCCCAGCATTTT. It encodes CASSFSSGDNSNQPQHF.

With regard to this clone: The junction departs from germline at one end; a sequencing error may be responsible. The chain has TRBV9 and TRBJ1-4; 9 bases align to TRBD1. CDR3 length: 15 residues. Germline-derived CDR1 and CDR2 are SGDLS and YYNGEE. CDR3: CASSARTGAKEKLFF. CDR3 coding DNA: TGTGCCAGCAGCGCCCGGACAGGGGCTAAAGAAAAACTGTTTTTT.

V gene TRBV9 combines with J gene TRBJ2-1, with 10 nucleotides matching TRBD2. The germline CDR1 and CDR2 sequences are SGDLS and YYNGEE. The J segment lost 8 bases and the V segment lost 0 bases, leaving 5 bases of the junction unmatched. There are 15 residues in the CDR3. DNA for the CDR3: TGTGCCAGCAGCGTAGACACTAGCGGGGCGGATGAGCAGTTCTTC. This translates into CASSVDTSGADEQFF.

CDR3 DNA: TGTGCCTGGAGCCGAGGGGGGGAAGGTCAGCCCCAGCATTTT. Its translation: CAWSRGGEGQPQHF. The chain has TRBV30 and TRBJ1-5; the D gene is possibly TRBD1 (6 bases). The V end was cut by 3 bases, the J end by 6 bases, with 15 bases between. The germline V gene has CDR1 GTSNPN and CDR2 SVGIG (reference sequence). The CDR3 runs to 14 residues.

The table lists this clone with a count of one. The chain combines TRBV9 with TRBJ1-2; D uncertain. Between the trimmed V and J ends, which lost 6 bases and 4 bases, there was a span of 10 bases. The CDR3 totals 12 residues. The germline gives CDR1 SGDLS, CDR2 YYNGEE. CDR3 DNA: TGTGCCAGCAAGAGGGAACCCTATGGCTACACCTTC. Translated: CASKREPYGYTF.

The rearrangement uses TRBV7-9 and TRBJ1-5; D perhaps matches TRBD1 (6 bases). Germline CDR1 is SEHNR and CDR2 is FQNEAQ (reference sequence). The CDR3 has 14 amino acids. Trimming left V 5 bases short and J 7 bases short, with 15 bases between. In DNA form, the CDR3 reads TGTGCCAGCAGCCAAGGGGGGATGGGACAGCCCCAGCATTTT. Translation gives CASSQGGMGQPQHF.

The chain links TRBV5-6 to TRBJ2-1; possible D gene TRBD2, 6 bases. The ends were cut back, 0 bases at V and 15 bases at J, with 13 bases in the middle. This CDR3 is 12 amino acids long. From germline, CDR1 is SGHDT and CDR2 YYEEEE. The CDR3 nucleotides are TGTGCCAGCAGCTTGGTCGGCGGGGAGGCGTTCTTC. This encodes CASSLVGGEAFF.

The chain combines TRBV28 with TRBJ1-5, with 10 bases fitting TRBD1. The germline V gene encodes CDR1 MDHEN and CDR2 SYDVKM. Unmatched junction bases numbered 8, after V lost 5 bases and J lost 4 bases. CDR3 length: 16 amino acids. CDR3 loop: CASSPWDRGINQPQHF. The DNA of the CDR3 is TGTGCCAGCAGTCCCTGGGACAGGGGAATAAATCAGCCCCAGCATTTT.